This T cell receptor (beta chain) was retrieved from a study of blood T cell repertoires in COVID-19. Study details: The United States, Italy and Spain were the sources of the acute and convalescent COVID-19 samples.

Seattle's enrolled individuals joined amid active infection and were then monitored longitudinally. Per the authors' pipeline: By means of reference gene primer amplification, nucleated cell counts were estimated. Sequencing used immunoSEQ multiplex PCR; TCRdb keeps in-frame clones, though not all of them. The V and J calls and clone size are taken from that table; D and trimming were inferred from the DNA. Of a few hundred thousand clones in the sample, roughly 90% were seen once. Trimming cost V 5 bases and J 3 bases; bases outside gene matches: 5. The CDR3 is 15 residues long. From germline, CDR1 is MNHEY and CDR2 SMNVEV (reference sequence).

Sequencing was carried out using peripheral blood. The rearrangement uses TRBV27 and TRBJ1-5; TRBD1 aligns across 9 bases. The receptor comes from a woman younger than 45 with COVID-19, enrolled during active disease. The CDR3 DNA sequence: TGTGCCAGCAGTAAACAGGGGGCGTACAATCAGCCCCAGCATTTT. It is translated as CASSKQGAYNQPQHF.